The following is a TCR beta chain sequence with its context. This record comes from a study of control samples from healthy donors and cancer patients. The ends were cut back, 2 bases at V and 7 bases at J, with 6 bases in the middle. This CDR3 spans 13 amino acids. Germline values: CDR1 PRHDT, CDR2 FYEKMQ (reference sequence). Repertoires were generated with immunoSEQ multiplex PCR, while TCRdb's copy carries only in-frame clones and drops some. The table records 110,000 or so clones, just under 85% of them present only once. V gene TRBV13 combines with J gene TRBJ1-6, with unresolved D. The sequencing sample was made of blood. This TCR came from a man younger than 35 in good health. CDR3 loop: CASSLHKNSPLHF. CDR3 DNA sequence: TGTGCCAGCAGCTTACACAAAAATTCACCCCTCCACTTT. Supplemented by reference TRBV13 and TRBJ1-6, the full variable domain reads AAGVIQSPRHLIKEKRETATLKCYPIPRHDTVYWYQQGPGQDPQFLISFYEKMQSDKGSIPDRFSAQQFSDYHSELNMSSLELGDSALYFCASSLHKNSPLHFGNGTRLTVT.